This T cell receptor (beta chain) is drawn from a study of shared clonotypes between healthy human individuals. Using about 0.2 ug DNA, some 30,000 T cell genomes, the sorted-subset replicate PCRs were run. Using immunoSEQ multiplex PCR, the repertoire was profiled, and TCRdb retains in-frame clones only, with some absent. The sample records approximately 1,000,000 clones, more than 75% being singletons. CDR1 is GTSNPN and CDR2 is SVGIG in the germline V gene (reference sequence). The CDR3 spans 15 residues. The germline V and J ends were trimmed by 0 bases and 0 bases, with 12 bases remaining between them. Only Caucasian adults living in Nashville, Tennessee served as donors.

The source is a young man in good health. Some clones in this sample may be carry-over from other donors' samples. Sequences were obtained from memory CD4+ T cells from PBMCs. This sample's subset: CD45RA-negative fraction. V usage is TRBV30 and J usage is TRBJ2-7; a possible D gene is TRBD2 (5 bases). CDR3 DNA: TGTGCCTGGAGTGTTGACTACATGACCTCCTACGAGCAGTACTTC. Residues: CAWSVDYMTSYEQYF.